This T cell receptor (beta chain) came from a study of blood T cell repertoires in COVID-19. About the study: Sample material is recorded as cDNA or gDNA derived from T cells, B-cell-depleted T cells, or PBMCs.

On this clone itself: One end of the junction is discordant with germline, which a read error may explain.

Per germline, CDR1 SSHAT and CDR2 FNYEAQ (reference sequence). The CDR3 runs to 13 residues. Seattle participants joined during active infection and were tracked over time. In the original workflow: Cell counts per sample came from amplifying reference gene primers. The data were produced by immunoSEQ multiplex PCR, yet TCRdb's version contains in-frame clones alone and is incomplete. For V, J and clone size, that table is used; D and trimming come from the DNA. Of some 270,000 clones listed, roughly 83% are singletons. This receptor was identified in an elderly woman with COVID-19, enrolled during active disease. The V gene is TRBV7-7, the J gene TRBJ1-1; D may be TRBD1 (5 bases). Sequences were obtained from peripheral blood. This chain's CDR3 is CASSLILGAEAFF. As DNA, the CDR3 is TGTGCTAGCAGCTTAATTCTAGGGGCTGAAGCTTTCTTT.